Given below is one T cell receptor (beta chain) in context. Its antigen remains unknown. The sample comes from a study of CD8+CD57+ T cells in acquired aplastic anemia. Study-wide context: Sorted CD4+ and CD8+ cells yielded DNA averaging approximately 3 ug. Study conclusions and caveats: CD8+ Simpson's diversity did not differ significantly between patients and controls.

Genomic DNA provided the template from which TCR beta VDJ and CDR3 profiles were obtained. TCRdb independently ran MiXCR on the reads; one entry per CDR3 protein. The profile covers 160,000 or so distinct CDR3 sequences, with roughly 50% appearing a single time and 3.2% taken by the ten largest. It was patients with CD8+CD57+ cell expansion by flow cytometry who were chosen for sequencing. Patients were treatment-naive when blood was sampled. The sequence was obtained from a human donor with aplastic anemia. The sample taken for sequencing was sorted CD4+, CD8+, or CD8+CD57+ T cells (not recorded which) from PBMCs.

CDR3 in amino acids: CASSQFGSGYEQYF. In DNA form, the CDR3 reads TGTGCCAGCAGCCAATTTGGTAGCGGCTACGAGCAGTACTTC. The chain combines TRBV3-1 with TRBJ2-7; possibly TRBD2 for D (6 bases). Per germline, CDR1 LGHDT and CDR2 YNNKEL (reference sequence). This CDR3 comprises 14 residues. V was cut by 2 bases and J by 3 bases, with 11 bases left in between.